The 2 T cell receptor beta chains reported below all come from one sample, sequenced in a study of CD8 T cells in ankylosing spondylitis. General observations from the study: Made up of about eight highly homologous variants, a TCR beta motif appeared characteristic of ankylosing spondylitis blood.

MiXCR, applied by TCRdb to the 5' RACE reads, yields one record per CDR3 protein. Altogether 500,000 or so distinct CDR3 sequences are present, roughly 5.3% being singletons, with the ten largest covering approximately 4%. Antigen specificity for these receptors is unknown. Material: blood, either unsorted or a sorted T cell fraction (not recorded which). These receptor sequences come from a male donor with ankylosing spondylitis.

V and J are TRBV4-2 and TRBJ2-7; 9 bases match TRBD2. The germline CDR1 and CDR2 sequences are LGHNA and YNFKEQ. The ends lost 1 base at V and 3 bases at J; junction bases unmatched: 7. This CDR3 comprises 16 residues. The DNA of the CDR3 is TGTGCCAGCAGCCAAGTTGCTAGCGGGATATTCTACGAGCAGTACTTC. This encodes CASSQVASGIFYEQYF.

The CDR3: CSVQTSGSSYEQYF. In nucleotides, the CDR3 is TGCAGCGTCCAGACTAGCGGGAGCTCCTACGAGCAGTACTTC. The chain uses TRBV20-1 and TRBJ2-7; the match to TRBD2 covers 12 bases. This CDR3 spans 14 amino acids. Germline CDR1 reads DFQATT; CDR2 reads SNEGSKA (reference sequence).